These T cell receptor beta chains were read from a single sample in a study of OX40 agonist ivuxolimab in advanced cancers. The data were produced by immunoSEQ multiplex PCR, yet TCRdb's version contains in-frame clones alone and is incomplete. This sample carries about 59,000 clones, 84% of them seen once, and the ten largest clones take about 2.1%. The material was CD4+ or CD8+ T cells sorted from blood, obtained in a trial of the OX40 agonist ivuxolimab. These receptors all stem from an adult with an advanced solid tumor such as melanoma, head and neck, liver or kidney cancer. CDR3s include the opening cysteine and the closing phenylalanine or tryptophan. The D gene is left open where the match is weak. Clone size is given for some rows only: seen once, a few or many times, or a class if the clone is expanded.

J: TRBJ1-2; D: NA; V: TRBV5-6; size: once; CDR3: CASSLGQESYGYTF; DNA: TGTGCCAGCAGCTTGGGACAGGAATCCTACGGCTACACCTTC
J: TRBJ2-2; D: TRBD1; V: TRBV19; size: NA; CDR3: CASRDRGRELFF; DNA: TGTGCCAGTAGGGACAGGGGAAGGGAGCTGTTTTTT
J: TRBJ2-1; D: NA; V: TRBV4-1; size: NA; CDR3: CASSLQGTYNEQFF; DNA: TGCGCCAGCAGCTTACAGGGAACCTACAATGAGCAGTTCTTC
J: TRBJ2-2; D: NA; V: TRBV7-3; size: NA; CDR3: CASSSVATGELFF; DNA: TGTGCCAGCAGCTCCGTAGCCACCGGGGAGCTGTTTTTT
J: TRBJ2-5; D: NA; V: TRBV10-3; size: NA; CDR3: CAIRRDTNQETQYF; DNA: TGTGCCATCAGGAGGGACACTAACCAAGAGACCCAGTACTTC
J: TRBJ1-2; D: TRBD1; V: TRBV28; size: NA; CDR3: CASSFGRGLGNGYTF; DNA: TGTGCCAGCAGTTTCGGCAGGGGGCTAGGAAATGGCTACACCTTC
J: TRBJ2-3; D: TRBD1; V: TRBV28; size: NA; CDR3: CASSPGDRGKETDTQYF; DNA: TGTGCCAGCAGTCCCGGGGACAGGGGAAAGGAAACAGATACGCAGTATTTT
J: TRBJ2-3; D: NA; V: TRBV6-1; size: few; CDR3: CASSSPGLSDTQYF; DNA: TGTGCCAGCAGTTCCCCAGGATTATCAGATACGCAGTATTTT
J: TRBJ2-7; D: TRBD1; V: TRBV11-2; size: NA; CDR3: CASSLGRTGGEQYF; DNA: TGTGCCAGCAGCTTAGGAAGGACAGGGGGAGAGCAGTACTTC
J: TRBJ2-7; D: NA; V: TRBV7-2; size: NA; CDR3: CASSSRGVSYEQYF; DNA: TGTGCCAGCAGCTCACGGGGAGTCTCCTACGAGCAGTACTTC
J: TRBJ2-5; D: NA; V: TRBV11-3; size: NA; CDR3: CASSPTSSGETQYF; DNA: TGTGCCAGCAGCCCGACGTCTTCGGGCGAGACCCAGTACTTC
J: TRBJ2-7; D: NA; V: TRBV18; size: NA; CDR3: CASSPGNSPYEQYF; DNA: TGTGCCAGCTCACCAGGTAATTCTCCCTACGAGCAGTACTTC
J: TRBJ1-1; D: NA; V: TRBV15; size: NA; CDR3: CATSRESRMNTEAFF; DNA: TGTGCCACCAGCAGAGAGAGTAGGATGAACACTGAAGCTTTCTTT
J: TRBJ1-1; D: TRBD1; V: TRBV30; size: NA; CDR3: CAWKDRRNTEAFF; DNA: TGTGCCTGGAAGGACAGGAGGAACACTGAAGCTTTCTTT
J: TRBJ2-5; D: TRBD2; V: TRBV2; size: NA; CDR3: CASSEGGTRETQYF; DNA: TGTGCCAGCAGTGAAGGAGGGACTAGAGAGACCCAGTACTTC
J: TRBJ1-1; D: TRBD1; V: TRBV7-9; size: NA; CDR3: CASSFPERQGNTEAFF; DNA: TGTGCCAGCAGCTTTCCCGAACGACAGGGGAACACTGAAGCTTTCTTT
J: TRBJ2-3; D: NA; V: TRBV6-6; size: NA; CDR3: CASSFTRDTQYF; DNA: TGTGCCAGCAGTTTTACCCGGGATACGCAGTATTTT
J: TRBJ2-7; D: TRBD2; V: TRBV2; size: NA; CDR3: CASSRLAGGVQNYEQYF; DNA: TGTGCCAGCAGTCGACTAGCGGGAGGCGTCCAAAACTACGAGCAGTACTTC
J: TRBJ2-5; D: TRBD2; V: TRBV7-2; size: NA; CDR3: CASRKGTSVGGETQYF; DNA: TGTGCCAGCAGAAAAGGGACTAGCGTTGGGGGGGAGACCCAGTACTTC
J: TRBJ2-5; D: NA; V: TRBV19; size: NA; CDR3: CASSTGAGETQYF; DNA: TGTGCCAGTAGTACGGGGGCGGGAGAGACCCAGTACTTC
J: TRBJ2-3; D: TRBD1; V: TRBV19; size: NA; CDR3: CASSSTGAGDTQYF; DNA: TGTGCCAGTAGCTCCACAGGGGCAGGAGATACGCAGTATTTT
J: TRBJ2-1; D: NA; V: TRBV2; size: NA; CDR3: CASSGTGGEQFF; DNA: TGTGCCAGCAGTGGGACTGGTGGTGAGCAGTTCTTC
J: TRBJ2-3; D: NA; V: TRBV7-9; size: NA; CDR3: CASPELENTDTQYF; DNA: TGTGCCAGCCCCGAGCTTGAGAACACAGATACGCAGTATTTT
J: TRBJ1-5; D: TRBD1; V: TRBV28; size: NA; CDR3: CASSFRTGRQPQHF; DNA: TGTGCCAGCAGTTTTCGGACAGGGAGACAGCCCCAGCATTTT
J: TRBJ1-2; D: TRBD1; V: TRBV7-2; size: few; CDR3: CASSPWGQAGYGYTF; DNA: TGTGCCAGCAGCCCGTGGGGACAGGCTGGGTATGGCTACACCTTC
J: TRBJ1-2; D: NA; V: TRBV6-1; size: few; CDR3: CASMSGRGGYTF; DNA: TGTGCCAGCATGAGCGGGCGAGGCGGCTACACCTTC
J: TRBJ1-1; D: NA; V: TRBV5-5; size: NA; CDR3: CASSFGLNTEAFF; DNA: TGTGCCAGCAGCTTTGGGTTGAACACTGAAGCTTTCTTT
J: TRBJ2-7; D: TRBD1; V: TRBV30; size: NA; CDR3: CAWRDPGQGHEQYF; DNA: TGTGCCTGGAGAGACCCGGGACAGGGCCACGAGCAGTACTTC
J: TRBJ2-1; D: TRBD2; V: TRBV27; size: NA; CDR3: CASSRPLARGRDEQFF; DNA: TGTGCCAGCAGTCGCCCACTAGCGAGGGGTAGGGATGAGCAGTTCTTC
J: TRBJ2-1; D: NA; V: TRBV6-5; size: NA; CDR3: CASTREGVGNEQFF; DNA: TGTGCCAGCACCAGGGAGGGGGTAGGAAATGAGCAGTTCTTC
J: TRBJ1-2; D: NA; V: TRBV4-1; size: few; CDR3: CASSQVRGAANYGYTF; DNA: TGCGCCAGCAGCCAAGTGCGGGGGGCGGCTAACTATGGCTACACCTTC
J: TRBJ2-4; D: TRBD2; V: TRBV10-3; size: NA; CDR3: CAISERGLAGGVKNIQYF; DNA: TGTGCCATCAGTGAGCGGGGACTAGCGGGAGGGGTCAAAAACATTCAGTACTTC
J: TRBJ2-3; D: NA; V: TRBV4-2; size: NA; CDR3: CASSQDAGRTDTQYF; DNA: TGTGCCAGCAGCCAAGATGCAGGCCGCACAGATACGCAGTATTTT
J: TRBJ2-7; D: TRBD2; V: TRBV11-2; size: NA; CDR3: CASSLTSGGFSYEQYF; DNA: TGTGCCAGCAGTCTGACTAGCGGGGGTTTCTCCTACGAGCAGTACTTC
J: TRBJ1-2; D: TRBD1; V: TRBV5-1; size: NA; CDR3: CASSPGQGVGYTF; DNA: TGCGCCAGCAGCCCGGGACAGGGGGTTGGCTACACCTTC
J: TRBJ1-5; D: TRBD1; V: TRBV27; size: NA; CDR3: CASSLGQLQPQHF; DNA: TGTGCCAGCAGTTTGGGACAGCTACAGCCCCAGCATTTT
J: TRBJ1-4; D: TRBD1; V: TRBV5-1; size: NA; CDR3: CASSQGAEEKLFF; DNA: TGCGCCAGCAGCCAGGGGGCTGAAGAAAAACTGTTTTTT
J: TRBJ1-2; D: TRBD1; V: TRBV15; size: NA; CDR3: CATSSRDRSTGGYTF; DNA: TGTGCCACCAGCAGCCGGGACAGGTCAACGGGAGGCTACACCTTC
J: TRBJ1-2; D: NA; V: TRBV7-9; size: NA; CDR3: CASSLNGGWSGYTF; DNA: TGTGCCAGCAGCTTAAACGGGGGATGGAGTGGCTACACCTTC
J: TRBJ2-5; D: TRBD2; V: TRBV30; size: NA; CDR3: CAWSTTSGSLQTQYF; DNA: TGTGCCTGGAGTACGACTAGCGGGAGTCTGCAGACCCAGTACTTC